This T cell receptor beta chain was sequenced in a study of T cell changes during pregnancy in multiple sclerosis. The data were produced by immunoSEQ multiplex PCR, yet TCRdb's version contains in-frame clones alone and is incomplete. The sample has about 100,000 clones, about 90% seen once; the top ten hold less than 0.85%. The CDR3 runs 14 residues. The V gene's germline CDR1 is SNHLY and CDR2 FYNNEI. V was trimmed by 7 bases and J by 5 bases, leaving 15 bases between them. The sequence was obtained from a female donor in good health, enrolled as a control in a pregnancy study. The V and J genes are TRBV2 and TRBJ1-5, with TRBD1 as a possible D gene (5 bases). This sample comprised peripheral blood, obtained in the third trimester of pregnancy. CDR3 DNA sequence: TGTGCCAGCATCCCCCTGGGGGGGTATCAGCCCCAGCATTTT. Its protein product is CASIPLGGYQPQHF.